These T cell receptor beta chains were read from a single sample in a study of T cell responses to AZD1222 COVID-19 vaccine. Libraries were prepared by immunoSEQ multiplex PCR; TCRdb keeps only in-frame clonotypes and omits some of them. The sample carries over 100,000 clones, 91% recorded once. The source material was peripheral blood, sampled on day 0 of AZD1222 vaccination. Every receptor here comes from an adult in good health. Both conserved end residues are part of each CDR3.

TRBV12-5	TRBJ1-5	CASQKAGSHQPQHF
TRBV19	TRBJ1-1	CASRQGLMNTEAFF
TRBV18	TRBJ1-6	CASSPLRATGHLPDSPLHF
TRBV6-4	TRBJ1-5	CASSGVCRGGNQPQHF
TRBV6-1	TRBJ2-5	CASSEGTVSQETQYF
TRBV5-1	TRBJ2-3	CASSLGTGTPDTQYF
TRBV6-5	TRBJ2-5	CASTRQGGETQYF
TRBV7-2	TRBJ1-5	CASSLETGFGPQHF
TRBV14	TRBJ1-1	CVSSQATGAAEAFF
TRBV9	TRBJ1-1	CASSVLPGQGADTEAFF
TRBV27	TRBJ1-1	CASSTGVSVAEAFF
TRBV12-3/TRBV12-4	TRBJ2-7	CASSFAVKREQYF
TRBV18	TRBJ1-5	CASSRGTNQPQHF
TRBV4-3	TRBJ1-2	CASSHDRRANYGYTF
TRBV7-6	TRBJ1-6	CASSLVGPARGDSPLHF
TRBV24-1	TRBJ1-5	CATRGQGGNQPQHF
TRBV6-2/TRBV6-3	TRBJ2-5	CASSYFGRNKETQYF